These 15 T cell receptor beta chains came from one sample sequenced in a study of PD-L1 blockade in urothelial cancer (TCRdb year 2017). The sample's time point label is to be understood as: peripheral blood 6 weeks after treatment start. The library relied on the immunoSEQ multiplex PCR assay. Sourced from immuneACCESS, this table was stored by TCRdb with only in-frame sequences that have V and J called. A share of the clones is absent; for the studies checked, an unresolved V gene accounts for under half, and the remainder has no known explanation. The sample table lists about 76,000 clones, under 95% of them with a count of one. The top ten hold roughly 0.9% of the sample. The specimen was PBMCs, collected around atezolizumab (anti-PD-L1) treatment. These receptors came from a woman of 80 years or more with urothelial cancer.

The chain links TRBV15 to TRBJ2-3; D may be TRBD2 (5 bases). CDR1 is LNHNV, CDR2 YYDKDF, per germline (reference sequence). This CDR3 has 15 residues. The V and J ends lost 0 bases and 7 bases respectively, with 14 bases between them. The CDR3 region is CATSRDRGPANTQYF. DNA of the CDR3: TGTGCCACCAGCAGAGATCGGGGTCCGGCGAATACGCAGTATTTT.

CDR3 sequence (DNA): TGCGCCAGCAGCCAACCGGGACAGGGGGTCGCTTCATGGCCCCAGCATTTT. Its translation: CASSQPGQGVASWPQHF. V gene TRBV4-1 combines with J gene TRBJ1-5; 11 bases fit TRBD1. V was pared by 2 bases and J by 9 bases, with 12 bases of the junction left unmatched. Germline CDR1 MGHRA, CDR2 YSYEKL. The CDR3 sequence is 17 residues long.

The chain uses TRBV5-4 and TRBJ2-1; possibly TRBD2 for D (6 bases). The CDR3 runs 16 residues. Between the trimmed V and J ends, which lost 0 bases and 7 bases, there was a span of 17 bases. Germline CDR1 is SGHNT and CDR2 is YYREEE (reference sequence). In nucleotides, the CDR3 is TGTGCCAGCAGCTTGGACGGGGGTCGTATGGGAAATGAGCAGTTCTTC. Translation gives CASSLDGGRMGNEQFF. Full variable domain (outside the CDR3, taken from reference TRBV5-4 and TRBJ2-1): ETGVTQSPTHLIKTRGQQVTLRCSSQSGHNTVSWYQQALGQGPQFIFQYYREEENGRGNFPPRFSGLQFPNYSSELNVNALELDDSALYLCASSLDGGRMGNEQFFGPGTRLTVL.

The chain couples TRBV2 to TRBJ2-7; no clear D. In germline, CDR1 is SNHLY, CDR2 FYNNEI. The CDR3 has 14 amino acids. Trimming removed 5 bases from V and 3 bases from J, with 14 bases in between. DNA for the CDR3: TGTGCCAGCAGTCAGAACCCAAGTCTCTACGAGCAGTACTTC. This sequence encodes CASSQNPSLYEQYF.

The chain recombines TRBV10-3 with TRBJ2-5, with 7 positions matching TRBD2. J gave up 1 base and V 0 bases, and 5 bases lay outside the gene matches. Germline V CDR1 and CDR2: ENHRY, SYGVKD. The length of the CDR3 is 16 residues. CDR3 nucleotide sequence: TGTGCCATCAGTGAGTCGGGCCCTAGCGGCCAAGAGACCCAGTACTTC. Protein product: CAISESGPSGQETQYF.

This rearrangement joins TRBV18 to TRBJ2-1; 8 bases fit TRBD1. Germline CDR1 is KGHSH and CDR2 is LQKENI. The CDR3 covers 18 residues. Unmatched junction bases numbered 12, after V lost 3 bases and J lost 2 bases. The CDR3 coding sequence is TGTGCCAGCTCACCTCAGGGGGCCCTAGGTTGGACCTACAATGAGCAGTTCTTC. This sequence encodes CASSPQGALGWTYNEQFF.

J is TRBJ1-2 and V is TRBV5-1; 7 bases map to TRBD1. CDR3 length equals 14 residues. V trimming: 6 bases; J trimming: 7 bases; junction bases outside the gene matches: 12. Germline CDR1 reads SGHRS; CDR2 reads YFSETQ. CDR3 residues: CASTLFDRAGGYTF. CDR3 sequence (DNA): TGCGCCAGCACCCTTTTCGACAGGGCGGGTGGCTACACCTTC.

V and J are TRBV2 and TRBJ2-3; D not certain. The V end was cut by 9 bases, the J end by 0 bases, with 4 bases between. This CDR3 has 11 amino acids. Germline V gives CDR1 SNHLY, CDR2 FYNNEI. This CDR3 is CASQSTDTQYF. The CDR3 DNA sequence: TGTGCCAGTCAGAGCACAGATACGCAGTATTTT.

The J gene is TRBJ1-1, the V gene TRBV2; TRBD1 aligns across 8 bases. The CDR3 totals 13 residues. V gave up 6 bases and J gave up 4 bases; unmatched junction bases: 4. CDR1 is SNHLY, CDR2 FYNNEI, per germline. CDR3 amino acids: CASRATGATEAFF. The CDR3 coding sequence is TGTGCCAGCAGGGCGACAGGGGCCACTGAAGCTTTCTTT.

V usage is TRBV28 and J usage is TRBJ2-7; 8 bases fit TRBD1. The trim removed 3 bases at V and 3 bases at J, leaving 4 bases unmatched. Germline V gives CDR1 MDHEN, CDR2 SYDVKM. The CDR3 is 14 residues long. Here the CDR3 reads CASSFRGRLYEQYF. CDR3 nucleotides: TGTGCCAGCAGTTTCAGGGGGCGCCTCTACGAGCAGTACTTC. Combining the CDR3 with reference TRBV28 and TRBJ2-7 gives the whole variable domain DVKVTQSSRYLVKRTGEKVFLECVQDMDHENMFWYRQDPGLGLRLIYFSYDVKMKEKGDIPEGYSVSREKKERFSLILESASTNQTSMYLCASSFRGRLYEQYFGPGTRLTVT.

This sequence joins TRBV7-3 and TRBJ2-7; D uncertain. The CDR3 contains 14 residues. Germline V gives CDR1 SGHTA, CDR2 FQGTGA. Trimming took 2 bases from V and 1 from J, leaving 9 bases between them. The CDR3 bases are TGTGCCAGCAGCTTAGCACAGAGTTCCTACGAGCAGTACTTC. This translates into CASSLAQSSYEQYF.

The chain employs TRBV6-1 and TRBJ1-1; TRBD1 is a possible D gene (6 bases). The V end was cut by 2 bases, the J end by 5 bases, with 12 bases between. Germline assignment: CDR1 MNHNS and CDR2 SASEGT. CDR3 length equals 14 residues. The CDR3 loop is CASSELQGKTEAFF. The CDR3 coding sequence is TGTGCCAGCAGTGAACTCCAGGGGAAAACTGAAGCTTTCTTT.

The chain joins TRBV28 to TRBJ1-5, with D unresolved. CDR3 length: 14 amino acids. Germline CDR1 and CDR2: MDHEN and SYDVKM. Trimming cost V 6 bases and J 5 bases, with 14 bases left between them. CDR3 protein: CASSTPAGYQPQHF. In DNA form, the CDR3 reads TGTGCCAGCAGCACCCCCGCCGGTTATCAGCCCCAGCATTTT.

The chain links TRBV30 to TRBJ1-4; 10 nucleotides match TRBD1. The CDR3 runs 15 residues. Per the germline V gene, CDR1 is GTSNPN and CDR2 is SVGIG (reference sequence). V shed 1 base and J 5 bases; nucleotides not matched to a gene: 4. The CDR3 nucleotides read TGTGCCTGGAGTGGCCCGGGACAGGGGAATGAAAAACTGTTTTTT. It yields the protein CAWSGPGQGNEKLFF.

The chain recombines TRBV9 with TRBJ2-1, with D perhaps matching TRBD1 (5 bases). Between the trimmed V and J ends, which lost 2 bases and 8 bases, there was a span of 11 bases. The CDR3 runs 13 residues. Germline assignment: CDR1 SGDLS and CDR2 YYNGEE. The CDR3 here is CASSVRVVDEQFF. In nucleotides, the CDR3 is TGTGCCAGCAGCGTCAGGGTGGTGGATGAGCAGTTCTTC. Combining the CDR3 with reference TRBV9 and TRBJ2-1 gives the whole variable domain DSGVTQTPKHLITATGQRVTLRCSPRSGDLSVYWYQQSLDQGLQFLIQYYNGEERAKGNILERFSAQQFPDLHSELNLSSLELGDSALYFCASSVRVVDEQFFGPGTRLTVL.